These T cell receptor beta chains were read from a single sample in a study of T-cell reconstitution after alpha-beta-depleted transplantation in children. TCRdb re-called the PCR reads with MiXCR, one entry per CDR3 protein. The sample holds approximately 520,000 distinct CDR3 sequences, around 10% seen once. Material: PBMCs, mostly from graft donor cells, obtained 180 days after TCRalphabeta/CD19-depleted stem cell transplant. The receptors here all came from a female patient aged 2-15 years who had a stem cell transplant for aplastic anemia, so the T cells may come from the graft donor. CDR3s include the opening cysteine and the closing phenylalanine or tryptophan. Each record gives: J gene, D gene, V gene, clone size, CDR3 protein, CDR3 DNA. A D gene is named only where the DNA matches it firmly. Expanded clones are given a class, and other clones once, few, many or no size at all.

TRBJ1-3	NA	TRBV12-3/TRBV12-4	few	CASSLPYHSGNTIYF	TGTGCCAGCAGTCTCCCCTATCACTCTGGAAACACCATATATTTT
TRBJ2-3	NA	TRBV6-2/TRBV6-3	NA	CASTHTGFTDTQYF	TGTGCCAGCACCCACACAGGATTCACAGATACGCAGTATTTT
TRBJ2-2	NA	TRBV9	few	CASSVLTYGGTGELFF	TGTGCCAGCAGCGTCCTCACTTACGGAGGTACCGGGGAGCTGTTTTTT
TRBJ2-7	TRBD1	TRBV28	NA	CASSLQPGQASYEQYF	TGTGCCAGCAGTTTACAACCGGGACAGGCCTCCTACGAGCAGTACTTC
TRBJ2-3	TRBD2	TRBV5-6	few	CASTGGRAQYF	TGTGCCAGCACCGGCGGGAGGGCCCAGTATTTT
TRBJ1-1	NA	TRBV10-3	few	CAISESRWGHDTEAFF	TGTGCCATCAGTGAGTCGAGGTGGGGGCACGACACTGAAGCTTTCTTT
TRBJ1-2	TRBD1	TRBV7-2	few	CASSFFGTGGQYGYTF	TGTGCCAGCAGCTTTTTCGGGACAGGGGGCCAGTATGGCTACACCTTC
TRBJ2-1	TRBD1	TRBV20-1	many	CSANAGGTSSYNEQFF	TGCAGTGCAAACGCAGGGGGAACCAGCTCCTACAATGAGCAGTTCTTC
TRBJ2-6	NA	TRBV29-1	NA	CSVGLGSGANVLTF	TGCAGCGTTGGACTAGGCTCCGGGGCCAACGTCCTGACTTTC
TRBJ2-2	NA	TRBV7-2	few	CASPNRDETGELFF	TGTGCCAGCCCCAACAGGGATGAAACCGGGGAGCTGTTTTTT
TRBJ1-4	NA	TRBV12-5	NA	CASGLVPQGLEEKLFF	TGTGCTAGTGGTTTGGTACCCCAGGGGCTTGAAGAAAAACTGTTTTTT
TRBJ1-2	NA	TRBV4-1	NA	CASSQEKGNYGYTF	TGCGCCAGCAGCCAAGAAAAGGGAAACTATGGCTACACCTTC
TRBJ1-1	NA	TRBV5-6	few	CASSLEGSYMNTEAFF	TGTGCCAGCAGCTTGGAAGGATCCTACATGAACACTGAAGCTTTCTTT
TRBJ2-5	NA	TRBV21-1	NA	CASSKGRTGPETQYF	TGTGCCAGCAGCAAAGGCCGGACAGGGCCAGAGACCCAGTACTTC
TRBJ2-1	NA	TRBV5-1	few	CASSLGVALWAGEQFF	TGCGCCAGCAGCCTAGGGGTAGCCCTATGGGCGGGTGAGCAGTTCTTC
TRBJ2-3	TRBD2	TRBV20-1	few	CSARGLVGRAGDTQYF	TGCAGTGCTAGAGGCCTAGTGGGGAGGGCCGGAGATACGCAGTATTTT
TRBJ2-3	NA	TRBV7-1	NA	CASSSAGTAGTDTQYF	TGTGCCAGCAGCTCCGCCGGAACAGCTGGCACAGATACGCAGTATTTT
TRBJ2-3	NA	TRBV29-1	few	CSVGDGSPTQYF	TGCAGCGTTGGCGACGGCAGCCCCACACAGTATTTT
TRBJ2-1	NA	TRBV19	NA	CASSIGWGSYNEQFF	TGTGCCAGTAGTATCGGATGGGGCTCCTACAATGAGCAGTTCTTC
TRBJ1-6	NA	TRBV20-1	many	CSARKESNSPLHF	TGCAGTGCTAGAAAGGAATCAAATTCACCCCTCCACTTT
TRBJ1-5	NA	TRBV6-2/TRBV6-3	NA	CASSYSLGSNQPQHF	TGTGCCAGCAGTTACAGTCTTGGAAGCAATCAGCCCCAGCATTTT
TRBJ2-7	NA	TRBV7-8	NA	CASSQRDGQLYEQYF	TGTGCCAGCAGCCAAAGAGACGGACAGCTCTACGAGCAGTACTTC
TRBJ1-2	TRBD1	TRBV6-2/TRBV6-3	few	CASSTFPGQGLYGYTF	TGTGCCAGCAGTACATTCCCGGGACAGGGCCTCTATGGCTACACCTTC
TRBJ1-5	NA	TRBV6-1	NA	CASSRQINQPQHF	TGTGCCAGCAGCAGACAGATCAATCAGCCCCAGCATTTT
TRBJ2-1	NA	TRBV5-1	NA	CASSLEPRDNEQFF	TGCGCCAGCAGCTTGGAACCGCGGGACAATGAGCAGTTCTTC
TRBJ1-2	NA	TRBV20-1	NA	CSAPVGGYTF	TGCAGTGCCCCGGTGGGGGGCTACACCTTC
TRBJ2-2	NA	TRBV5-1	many	CASSLVVGVDTGELFF	TGCGCCAGCAGCTTGGTTGTCGGCGTAGACACCGGGGAGCTGTTTTTT
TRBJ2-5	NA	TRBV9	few	CASSVSPIQETQYF	TGTGCCAGCAGCGTCTCACCGATCCAAGAGACCCAGTACTTC
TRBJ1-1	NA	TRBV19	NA	CASSIPGHPGGTFF	TGTGCCAGTAGTATACCGGGACACCCGGGCGGAACTTTCTTT
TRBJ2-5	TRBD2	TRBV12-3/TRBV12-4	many	CASTRTRSETQYF	TGTGCCAGCACCAGGACTAGATCGGAGACCCAGTACTTC